A single sample gave rise to the 24 T cell receptor beta chains below, sequenced in a study of T-cell reconstitution after alpha-beta-depleted transplantation in children. Using unique molecular identifiers, the investigators prepared the TCRbeta library. TCRdb ran MiXCR on the PCR reads and lists one entry per CDR3 protein. Of fewer than 550,000 distinct CDR3 sequences listed, roughly 15% are singletons. The input for sequencing was PBMCs, mostly from graft donor cells, taken 360 days after TCRalphabeta/CD19-depleted stem cell transplant. The source is a boy under three years old who had a stem cell transplant for Wiskott-Aldrich syndrome, so the T cells may come from the graft donor.

A few counts support this clonotype. V and J are TRBV12-3 or TRBV12-4 and TRBJ1-2; D remains ambiguous. Trimming left V 2 bases short and J 4 bases short, with 11 bases between. The CDR3 length is 14 residues. CDR3 residues: CASSLTRSAYGYTF. In DNA, the CDR3 is TGTGCCAGCAGTTTAACCAGGTCCGCCTATGGCTACACCTTC.

This clonotype came up many times. This chain uses TRBV15 with TRBJ2-5; D is possibly TRBD1 (5 bases). Between the trimmed V and J ends, which lost 6 bases and 3 bases, there was a span of 5 bases. Germline lookup yields CDR1 LNHNV and CDR2 YYDKDF (reference sequence). The CDR3 spans 11 residues. CDR3: CATRTEETQYF. The CDR3 DNA is TGTGCCACCAGGACAGAAGAGACCCAGTACTTC.

A note on this clonotype: Sequence at one end of the junction differs from germline and may be a read error. The chain has TRBV12-3 or TRBV12-4 and TRBJ2-1; either TRBD1 or TRBD2 may supply D (5 bases each). The CDR3 covers 13 residues. CDR3 nucleotides: TGTGCCAGCCAGGGAGAGGTTAGAAATGAGCGGTTCTTC. This sequence encodes CASQGEVRNERFF.

This clonotype was observed a few times. This rearrangement joins TRBV10-3 to TRBJ2-5, with 11 bases identical to TRBD2. The CDR3 sequence is 15 residues long. The germline V gene encodes CDR1 ENHRY and CDR2 SYGVKD. Germline trimming cut 6 bases from V and 0 bases from J; bases unmatched to any gene: 3. The CDR3: CAISPSGRYQETQYF. The CDR3 DNA reads as TGTGCCATCAGCCCTAGCGGGAGGTACCAAGAGACCCAGTACTTC.

This clonotype showed up just a few times. The genes are TRBV5-1 and TRBJ1-3, with D possibly matching TRBD1 (5 bases). In germline, CDR1 is SGHRS, CDR2 YFSETQ. Trimming stripped 1 base from V and 4 bases from J, with 12 bases between. This CDR3 has 15 amino acids. The CDR3 reads CASSLLQADGNTIYF. DNA of the CDR3: TGCGCCAGCAGCTTGTTACAGGCCGACGGAAACACCATATATTTT.

In DNA, the CDR3 is TGTGCCAGCAGCTTATGGGGACTAGCCTACTCCTACGAGCAGTACTTC. Its translation is CASSLWGLAYSYEQYF. The rearrangement joins TRBV7-2 to TRBJ2-7; 9 nucleotides match TRBD2. The CDR3 loop spans 16 amino acids. CDR1 and CDR2 from the germline V gene are SGHTA and FQGNSA. V lost 2 bases and J lost 0; bases outside the gene matches: 5. Variable domain in full (rest from reference TRBV7-2 and TRBJ2-7): GAGVSQSPSNKVTEKGKDVELRCDPISGHTALYWYRQSLGQGLEFLIYFQGNSAPDKSGLPSDRFSAERTGGSVSTLTIQRTQQEDSAVYLCASSLWGLAYSYEQYFGPGTRLTVT.

This clonotype was recorded a few times. The CDR3 sequence: CASSRGLAKDTQYF. The CDR3 coding sequence is TGTGCCAGCTCCCGCGGACTAGCGAAGGATACGCAGTATTTT. The chain has TRBV18 and TRBJ2-3; 9 nucleotides align to TRBD2. Looked up from germline, CDR1 is KGHSH and CDR2 is LQKENI. This CDR3 has 14 residues. J gave up 6 bases and V 6 bases, and 7 bases lay outside the gene matches.

The chain carries TRBV18 and TRBJ1-3; 9 bases agree with TRBD1. J gave up 2 bases and V 5 bases, and 4 bases lay outside the gene matches. Germline CDR1 KGHSH, CDR2 LQKENI. The CDR3 consists of 15 residues. DNA for the CDR3: TGTGCCAGCTCATCCCGGACAGGGGCTGGAAACACCATATATTTT. Residues: CASSSRTGAGNTIYF.

This clonotype has more than one count but fewer than ten. CDR3 region: CSARDPWTHLSTDTQYF. In nucleotides, the CDR3 is TGCAGTGCTAGAGACCCCTGGACCCATTTATCCACAGATACGCAGTATTTT. The gene calls are TRBV20-1 and TRBJ2-3, with D uncertain. Trimming took off 0 bases at V and 2 bases at J, with 18 bases between the two ends. Germline CDR1 and CDR2: DFQATT and SNEGSKA (reference sequence). The length of the CDR3 is 17 residues.

J is TRBJ2-7 and V is TRBV11-1, with D unresolved. CDR3 size: 15 residues. Germline CDR1 and CDR2: SGHAT and FQDESV (reference sequence). Trimming took off 5 bases at V and 0 bases at J, with 14 bases between the two ends. This CDR3 is CASSLGLISSYEQYF. For the CDR3, the DNA is TGTGCCAGCAGCCTCGGGCTAATTAGCTCCTACGAGCAGTACTTC.

This clonotype was counted a few times. The CDR3: CASTGLVNQPQHF. The CDR3 DNA reads TGTGCCAGCACGGGGTTGGTCAATCAGCCCCAGCATTTT. The chain is built from TRBV6-2 or TRBV6-3 and TRBJ1-5; D is undetermined. The V end was cut by 7 bases, the J end by 3 bases, with 10 bases between. This CDR3 spans 13 amino acids. Germline values: CDR1 MNHEY, CDR2 SVGEGT.

This clonotype came up many times. The chain has TRBV5-1 and TRBJ2-5, with a weak D call TRBD2 (6 bases). From germline, CDR1 is SGHRS and CDR2 YFSETQ. V lost 1 base, J lost 5 bases, and 12 bases lay in between. The CDR3 consists of 14 residues. The CDR3: CASSLRAGGETQYF. The CDR3 region has the DNA TGCGCCAGCAGCTTGAGGGCCGGAGGGGAGACCCAGTACTTC.

This clonotype was seen only a few times. The chain uses TRBV5-1 and TRBJ2-2; 9 bases map to TRBD2. This CDR3 is 16 amino acids long. Trimming cost V 5 bases and J 3 bases; bases outside gene matches: 8. CDR1 is SGHRS, CDR2 YFSETQ, per germline. Here the CDR3 DNA reads TGCGCCAGCAGATCTCGACTAGCGGAGGACACCGGGGAGCTGTTTTTT. Encoded protein: CASRSRLAEDTGELFF.

This clonotype was seen more than once but under ten times. V gene TRBV12-3 or TRBV12-4 combines with J gene TRBJ1-4; 7 bases map to TRBD1. CDR3 length: 13 residues. Losses at the gene ends were 7 bases for V and 7 bases for J; bases not matched to a gene: 6. CDR3 in amino acids: CASKTGVREKLFF. Written as DNA, the CDR3 is TGTGCCAGCAAAACAGGGGTTCGTGAAAAACTGTTTTTT.

The rearrangement joins TRBV12-3 or TRBV12-4 to TRBJ2-1; D is unclear. This CDR3 spans 14 amino acids. V dropped 6 bases and J dropped 1 base, with 10 bases sitting between them. CDR3 sequence: CASRMDRSYNEQFF. The CDR3 coding sequence is TGTGCCAGCAGGATGGATAGGTCCTACAATGAGCAGTTCTTC.

The rearrangement joins TRBV29-1 to TRBJ2-7; maybe TRBD1 (6 bases). In germline, CDR1 is SQVTM, CDR2 ANQGSEA. The CDR3 is 14 residues long. With 8 bases removed from V and 4 bases from J, the gap between germline ends came to 21 bases. CDR3: CSFAGGRGEYEQYF. The CDR3 DNA sequence: TGCAGCTTTGCTGGGGGCCGGGGCGAATACGAGCAGTACTTC.

In its sample, this clonotype was seen a few times. The chain has TRBV20-1 and TRBJ2-7, with D maybe TRBD2 (6 bases). With 7 bases removed from V and 2 bases from J, the gap between germline ends came to 15 bases. The CDR3 has 13 amino acids. Germline CDR1 reads DFQATT; CDR2 reads SNEGSKA (reference sequence). This chain's CDR3 is CSGQRWGAYEQYF. DNA of the CDR3: TGCAGTGGGCAGCGGTGGGGGGCCTACGAGCAGTACTTC.

This clonotype was found a few times. The CDR3 is CATSDPYETQYF. CDR3 DNA: TGTGCCACCAGTGATCCTTATGAGACCCAGTACTTC. This chain joins TRBV24-1 and TRBJ2-5; no clear D gene. Trimming shortened V by 3 bases and J by 5 bases, and 6 bases separated the two germline ends. CDR1 KGHDR and CDR2 SFDVKD come from the germline V gene. This CDR3 region has 12 residues.

The rearrangement uses TRBV5-1 and TRBJ2-2; D unclear. Trimming removed 0 bases at V and 2 bases at J, with 11 bases between. CDR1 SGHRS and CDR2 YFSETQ come from the germline V gene. The CDR3 is 16 residues long. The CDR3 nucleotides are TGCGCCAGCAGCTTGGCCAGAAAGGGTAACACCGGGGAGCTGTTTTTT. Protein sequence: CASSLARKGNTGELFF.

The sample holds a few counts of this clonotype. This chain connects TRBV5-1 to TRBJ2-7, with 7 bases lining up with TRBD1. This CDR3 is 15 amino acids long. Germline V gene lookup returns CDR1 SGHRS and CDR2 YFSETQ. The V gene end was trimmed by 0 bases and the J gene end by 0 bases; junction bases not matched to a gene: 3. CDR3 nucleotides: TGCGCCAGCAGCTTGGGGGACAGTTTCTCCTACGAGCAGTACTTC. Encoded protein: CASSLGDSFSYEQYF.

V usage is TRBV13 and J usage is TRBJ2-1; D unresolved. The V and J ends lost 0 bases and 4 bases respectively, with 7 bases between them. CDR1 and CDR2 from the germline V gene are PRHDT and FYEKMQ (reference sequence). The CDR3 runs to 14 residues. Written as DNA, the CDR3 is TGTGCCAGCAGCTTAGGAGCTTTTTACAATGAGCAGTTCTTC. Protein product: CASSLGAFYNEQFF.

This clonotype appeared a few times. The V call is TRBV4-2, the J call TRBJ2-1; TRBD2 matches 11 bases. The CDR3 totals 15 residues. V was clipped by 4 bases and J by 5 bases; unmatched bases: 4. Germline V CDR1 and CDR2: LGHNA, YNFKEQ. CDR3 sequence: CASSPGLAENNEQFF. The CDR3 DNA is TGTGCCAGCAGCCCGGGACTAGCGGAAAACAATGAGCAGTTCTTC.

The V and J genes are TRBV6-1 and TRBJ1-6; D ambiguous. Per germline, CDR1 MNHNS and CDR2 SASEGT. The V and J ends lost 5 bases and 10 bases respectively, with 24 bases between them. The CDR3 is made up of 17 amino acids. The CDR3 spells CASSRPPRGKGRSPLHF. The CDR3 bases are TGTGCCAGCAGTCGACCCCCACGAGGGAAAGGAAGGTCACCCCTCCACTTT.

This clonotype was seen a handful of times. CDR3 nucleotides: TGCGCCAGCAGCATAGCCGGGACCGACTTTTTACTAGCCAAAAACATTCAGTACTTC. Its translation is CASSIAGTDFLLAKNIQYF. V usage is TRBV5-1 and J usage is TRBJ2-4; D tentatively fits TRBD1 or TRBD2 (5 bases each). Germline values: CDR1 SGHRS, CDR2 YFSETQ. The CDR3 spans 19 residues. V lost 4 bases and J lost 0, with 23 bases in between.